This T cell receptor (beta chain) originates from a study of patients and donors after allogeneic stem cell transplantation. TCRdb redid the calling of the RT-PCR reads with MiXCR, one entry per CDR3 protein. The table shows around 30,000 distinct CDR3 sequences, with 8% to 10% occurring only once. The CDR3 length is 13 residues. V gave up 5 bases and J gave up 10 bases, with 17 bases separating them. The germline V gene encodes CDR1 SEHNR and CDR2 FQNEAQ (reference sequence). This clonotype was detected ten times or more. This clonotype was obtained from a human donor who was either an allogeneic HSCT recipient or a stem cell or donor lymphocyte infusion donor (not recorded which). It is not recorded whose cells these are; they may come from a transplant donor. Sequencing was carried out using blood, either unsorted or a sorted T cell fraction (not recorded which). The V gene is TRBV7-9, the J gene TRBJ1-1; no firm D call. The CDR3 spells CASSPAPATVAFF. Here the CDR3 DNA reads TGTGCCAGCAGCCCCGCCCCGGCGACGGTAGCTTTCTTT.